The 29 T cell receptor beta chains in this list originate from one sample, sequenced in a study of blood T cell repertoires in COVID-19. Repertoires were generated with immunoSEQ multiplex PCR, while TCRdb's copy carries only in-frame clones and drops some. The sample includes about 130,000 clones, around 90% of them seen just once. Source material: peripheral blood. The receptors here all came from a man aged 50 to 59 with active COVID-19.

The chain couples TRBV5-1 to TRBJ2-2, with a weak D call TRBD1 (6 bases). This CDR3 region has 16 residues. The V end was cut by 4 bases, the J end by 0 bases, with 13 bases between. Germline V lookup: CDR1 SGHRS, CDR2 YFSETQ. The CDR3 region is CASSPWGTTNTGELFF. CDR3 nucleotide sequence: TGCGCCAGCAGCCCCTGGGGGACAACGAACACCGGGGAGCTGTTTTTT.

The J gene is TRBJ1-2, the V gene TRBV3-1 (or the pseudogene TRBV3-2), with 8 bases identical to TRBD1. CDR3 length: 21 residues. Trimming removed 2 bases from V and 2 bases from J; junction bases left unmatched: 22. Germline V CDR1 and CDR2: LGHDT, YNNKEL (reference sequence). In DNA form, the CDR3 reads TGTGCCAGCAGCCAAAGACACCTCGGAGGTGGGGGTGACAGGGGAAACTATGGCTACACCTTC. Translating it yields CASSQRHLGGGGDRGNYGYTF.

This rearrangement joins TRBV6-5 to TRBJ2-5; 9 nucleotides agree with TRBD1. Germline V gene data show CDR1 as MNHEY and CDR2 as SVGAGI. This CDR3 contains 13 residues. V lost 5 bases, J lost 7 bases, and 5 bases stayed unmatched. The CDR3 loop is CASSPGQGGTQYF. CDR3 coding DNA: TGTGCCAGCAGTCCGGGACAGGGCGGGACCCAGTACTTC.

The chain uses TRBV19 and TRBJ1-2; D not certain. The germline V gene has CDR1 LNHDA and CDR2 SQIVND (reference sequence). V lost 1 base and J 3 bases, leaving 9 bases between the germline ends. CDR3 length: 14 residues. The CDR3: CASSIATSYYGYTF. CDR3 DNA: TGTGCCAGTAGTATAGCGACAAGCTACTATGGCTACACCTTC. Full variable domain (missing parts from reference TRBV19 and TRBJ1-2): DGGITQSPKYLFRKEGQNVTLSCEQNLNHDAMYWYRQDPGQGLRLIYYSQIVNDFQKGDIAEGYSVSREKKESFPLTVTSAQKNPTAFYLCASSIATSYYGYTFGSGTRLTVV.

CDR3 residues: CASSLHSGHLGEQYF. The CDR3, as DNA: TGTGCCAGCAGCTTACACAGCGGGCACTTGGGCGAGCAGTACTTC. The chain links TRBV5-6 to TRBJ2-7, with D possibly TRBD2 on 6 matching bases. The CDR3 has 15 amino acids. Trimming pared 2 bases from V and 6 bases from J, leaving 18 bases between. The germline V gene has CDR1 SGHDT and CDR2 YYEEEE. The full variable domain, rest sourced from reference TRBV5-6 and TRBJ2-7, is DAGVTQSPTHLIKTRGQQVTLRCSPKSGHDTVSWYQQALGQGPQFIFQYYEEEERQRGNFPDRFSGHQFPNYSSELNVNALLLGDSALYLCASSLHSGHLGEQYFGPGTRLTVT.

This chain joins TRBV5-4 and TRBJ2-1, with D possibly being TRBD1 (6 bases). The ends were cut back, 3 bases at V and 4 bases at J, with 8 bases in the middle. This CDR3 has 13 amino acids. Germline V gives CDR1 SGHNT, CDR2 YYREEE (reference sequence). The CDR3 spells CASSWDKYNEQFF. The CDR3 DNA reads TGTGCCAGCAGCTGGGACAAATACAATGAGCAGTTCTTC.

The rearrangement uses TRBV9 and TRBJ2-1; 11 nucleotides line up with TRBD1. CDR1 is SGDLS, CDR2 YYNGEE, per germline. Trimming cost V 0 bases and J 5 bases; bases outside gene matches: 4. The CDR3 is 16 amino acids. The CDR3 here is CASSVVGQGANNEQFF. In nucleotides, the CDR3 is TGTGCCAGCAGCGTAGTCGGACAGGGGGCGAACAATGAGCAGTTCTTC.

The rearrangement joins TRBV2 to TRBJ1-1, with 9 nucleotides matching TRBD1. Germline trimming cut 5 bases from V and 4 bases from J; bases unmatched to any gene: 8. This CDR3 spans 15 amino acids. CDR1 and CDR2 from the germline V gene are SNHLY and FYNNEI. CDR3 in amino acids: CASSKTTGGGTEAFF. The CDR3 coding sequence is TGTGCCAGCAGTAAGACGACAGGGGGAGGCACTGAAGCTTTCTTT.

The chain combines TRBV7-9 with TRBJ1-4; 9 bases line up with TRBD1. The length of the CDR3 is 15 residues. Trimming took 3 bases from V and 5 from J; bases not matched to a gene: 4. The V gene's germline CDR1 is SEHNR and CDR2 FQNEAQ (reference sequence). CDR3 region: CASSFFDRGNEKLFF. In DNA form, the CDR3 reads TGTGCCAGCAGCTTTTTTGACAGGGGGAATGAAAAACTGTTTTTT.

This clone was seen just once. V and J are TRBV18 and TRBJ2-5, with a tentative D call TRBD2 (6 bases). The CDR3 is 17 residues long. The V end was cut by 3 bases, the J end by 1 base, with 18 bases between. CDR1 is KGHSH, CDR2 LQKENI, per germline. This CDR3 reads CASSPRRTGEGQETQYF. CDR3 DNA sequence: TGTGCCAGCTCACCTCGACGTACGGGGGAAGGCCAAGAGACCCAGTACTTC.

CDR3 sequence (DNA): TGTGCCAGCAGCGTAGGCGGGGGGGTGAATAATGAGCAGTTCTTC. Protein product: CASSVGGGVNNEQFF. The chain combines TRBV9 with TRBJ2-1; 9 positions agree with TRBD2. In germline, CDR1 is SGDLS, CDR2 YYNGEE. The CDR3 extends over 15 amino acids. The trim removed 0 bases at V and 7 bases at J, leaving 5 bases unmatched. Full variable domain (missing parts from reference TRBV9 and TRBJ2-1): DSGVTQTPKHLITATGQRVTLRCSPRSGDLSVYWYQQSLDQGLQFLIQYYNGEERAKGNILERFSAQQFPDLHSELNLSSLELGDSALYFCASSVGGGVNNEQFFGPGTRLTVL.

The count of this clone is one. The chain carries TRBV6-5 and TRBJ2-1; D remains ambiguous. The CDR3 is 10 residues long. Per the germline V gene, CDR1 is MNHEY and CDR2 is SVGAGI. V lost 8 bases to trimming and J lost 7 bases, with 6 bases between them. The DNA of the CDR3 is TGTGCCAGCTCCAGTAATGAGCAGTTCTTC. The encoded protein is CASSSNEQFF.

In nucleotides, the CDR3 is TGTGCCAGCAGTTTTAGCGGGAGTAGCTCCTACAATGAGCAGTTCTTC. This encodes CASSFSGSSSYNEQFF. This rearrangement joins TRBV3-1 (or the pseudogene TRBV3-2) to TRBJ2-1, with TRBD2 matching 9 bases. The CDR3 runs 16 residues. Trimming at V came to 6 bases and at J to 0 bases, leaving 6 bases not matched to a gene. CDR1 and CDR2 from the germline V gene are LGHDT and YNNKEL (reference sequence).

V gene TRBV9 combines with J gene TRBJ2-5, with 7 bases matching TRBD2. The V segment lost 0 bases and the J segment 5 bases; nucleotides outside the gene matches: 4. Germline V CDR1 and CDR2: SGDLS, YYNGEE. The CDR3 runs to 14 residues. The CDR3 protein is CASSVGTSRETQYF. In nucleotides, the CDR3 is TGTGCCAGCAGCGTAGGGACTAGTAGGGAGACCCAGTACTTC.

The V gene is TRBV29-1, the J gene TRBJ2-1; D is unclear. This CDR3 region has 13 residues. V lost 3 bases and J lost 6, with 12 bases in between. Germline CDR1 SQVTM, CDR2 ANQGSEA. CDR3 residues: CSVDAPRANEQFF. The DNA of the CDR3 is TGCAGCGTTGATGCCCCGAGAGCCAATGAGCAGTTCTTC.

DNA for the CDR3: TGCAGTGCAAGACAGGCGTACGAGCAGTACTTC. Translating gives CSARQAYEQYF. The genes are TRBV20-1 and TRBJ2-7; possibly TRBD1 for D (6 bases). The germline CDR1 and CDR2 sequences are DFQATT and SNEGSKA (reference sequence). Between the trimmed V and J ends, which lost 6 bases and 4 bases, there was a span of 10 bases. The CDR3 is 11 amino acids.

The chain couples TRBV18 to TRBJ1-1; unclear D gene. The germline V gene encodes CDR1 KGHSH and CDR2 LQKENI. The CDR3 loop spans 12 amino acids. V shed 3 bases and J shed 5 bases, with 7 bases lying between them. DNA of the CDR3: TGTGCCAGCTCACCGAGGGAAACTGAAGCTTTCTTT. Translated: CASSPRETEAFF.

The V call is TRBV5-5, the J call TRBJ2-2; the D gene is possibly TRBD1 (5 bases). This CDR3 comprises 16 residues. Trimming took off 1 base at V and 0 bases at J, with 10 bases between the two ends. Germline CDR1 reads SGHKS; CDR2 reads YYEKEE (reference sequence). Here the CDR3 DNA reads TGTGCCAGCAGCTTGCTCGCAGGGTCGAACACCGGGGAGCTGTTTTTT. This translates into CASSLLAGSNTGELFF.

This chain joins TRBV9 and TRBJ2-3; 11 bases agree with TRBD2. CDR1 and CDR2 from the germline V gene are SGDLS and YYNGEE. The CDR3 is made up of 16 amino acids. The V and J ends lost 0 bases and 3 bases, in that order; junction bases with no gene match: 3. CDR3 region: CASSVVGTSGTDTQYF. The CDR3 region has the DNA TGTGCCAGCAGCGTAGTAGGGACTAGCGGAACAGATACGCAGTATTTT.

The chain carries TRBV18 and TRBJ1-3, with 7 bases aligning to TRBD1. Unmatched junction bases numbered 9, after V lost 6 bases and J lost 4 bases. This CDR3 has 15 amino acids. Germline values: CDR1 KGHSH, CDR2 LQKENI. CDR3 coding DNA: TGTGCCAGCTCCCCTACCACGGACAGGGGAAACACCATATATTTT. Translation: CASSPTTDRGNTIYF.

The chain employs TRBV27 and TRBJ1-2; 8 bases match TRBD1. The CDR3 is 13 residues long. Germline CDR1 reads MNHEY; CDR2 reads SMNVEV (reference sequence). V shed 2 bases, J shed 7 bases, and the junction held 3 bases outside the gene matches. The CDR3 here is CASSLQGASGYTF. The CDR3 DNA sequence: TGTGCCAGCAGTTTACAGGGGGCGAGTGGCTACACCTTC.

This clone was found once. The J gene is TRBJ2-7, the V gene TRBV5-4; the match to TRBD1 covers 7 bases. Unmatched junction bases numbered 0, after V lost 0 bases and J lost 0 bases. The CDR3 is made up of 14 amino acids. Germline loops: CDR1 SGHNT, CDR2 YYREEE (reference sequence). The CDR3 bases are TGTGCCAGCAGCTTGGCAGGGGGCTCCTACGAGCAGTACGTC. It yields the protein CASSLAGGSYEQYV.

The chain couples TRBV4-1 to TRBJ1-4, with TRBD1 matching 8 bases. CDR1 is MGHRA, CDR2 YSYEKL, per germline. The V gene end was trimmed by 1 base and the J gene end by 5 bases; junction bases not matched to a gene: 3. The CDR3 has 15 residues. Here the CDR3 reads CASSQGPGGNEKLFF. The CDR3 coding sequence is TGCGCCAGCAGCCAAGGGCCAGGGGGCAATGAAAAACTGTTTTTT.

The chain uses TRBV11-2 and TRBJ1-1, with D possibly TRBD1 on 6 matching bases. Germline loops: CDR1 SGHAT, CDR2 FQNNGV. Trimming cost V 0 bases and J 4 bases, with 15 bases left between them. This CDR3 has 16 amino acids. This CDR3 reads CASSLDWGGVGTEAFF. The CDR3 DNA sequence: TGTGCCAGCAGCTTAGATTGGGGGGGCGTTGGCACTGAAGCTTTCTTT.

The rearrangement joins TRBV2 to TRBJ1-2, with 7 nucleotides matching TRBD1. CDR3 length: 17 residues. J gave up 1 base and V 0 bases, and 8 bases lay outside the gene matches. Germline-derived CDR1 and CDR2 are SNHLY and FYNNEI. This chain's CDR3 is CASSEALRTGFNYGYTF. The CDR3 region has the DNA TGTGCCAGCAGTGAAGCGCTTAGGACAGGATTTAACTATGGCTACACCTTC.

This chain links TRBV7-9 with TRBJ1-3, with 8 bases identical to TRBD1. With V trimmed by 3 bases and J by 4 bases, 8 bases remained unmatched. Germline CDR1 and CDR2: SEHNR and FQNEAQ (reference sequence). The CDR3 is 16 amino acids. The CDR3 protein is CASSFRDRPSGNTIYF. The CDR3 DNA reads TGTGCCAGCAGCTTTCGGGACAGGCCCTCGGGAAACACCATATATTTT.

The chain is built from TRBV9 and TRBJ1-4; 8 positions agree with TRBD1. The CDR3 runs to 15 residues. Unmatched junction bases numbered 10, after V lost 0 bases and J lost 12 bases. The germline V gene has CDR1 SGDLS and CDR2 YYNGEE. CDR3 nucleotides: TGTGCCAGCAGCGTAGCTCGGACAGGGCCCAGTCAACTGTTTTTT. It is translated as CASSVARTGPSQLFF.

The chain joins TRBV18 to TRBJ1-1; 7 nucleotides align to TRBD1. Germline V CDR1 and CDR2: KGHSH, LQKENI. The CDR3 consists of 21 residues. The V and J ends lost 1 base and 2 bases, in that order; junction bases with no gene match: 22. The CDR3 DNA reads TGTGCCAGCTCACCACTCTCTCAGACAGGGCGTTCTAAGCGCGGTAACACTGAAGCTTTCTTT. As protein: CASSPLSQTGRSKRGNTEAFF. The full variable domain, its missing parts supplied by reference TRBV18 and TRBJ1-1, is NAGVMQNPRHLVRRRGQEARLRCSPMKGHSHVYWYRQLPEEGLKFMVYLQKENIIDESGMPKERFSAEFPKEGPSILRIQQVVRGDSAAYFCASSPLSQTGRSKRGNTEAFFGQGTRLTVV.

The chain employs TRBV7-9 and TRBJ1-4; unclear D gene. Germline loops: CDR1 SEHNR, CDR2 FQNEAQ (reference sequence). Trimming took off 1 base at V and 8 bases at J, with 11 bases between the two ends. This CDR3 comprises 14 residues. DNA for the CDR3: TGTGCCAGCAGCTTAGGACCGGCCGGGGAAAAACTGTTTTTT. Translated: CASSLGPAGEKLFF.